This T cell receptor (beta chain) was recovered during a study of Ad26.COV2.S vaccination and SARS-CoV-2 variants. Study conclusions and caveats: Placebo recipients and vaccine recipients were similar in non-spike TCR breadth.

Specified treatment: around 19 received Ad26.COV2.S at low or high dose, single or two shots; five or six received placebo; per-sample allocation not given. Sampling was performed 63 days after the first vaccine or placebo injection. This clone showed up just a few times. Antigen: not known. The table came from immunoSEQ multiplex PCR; TCRdb's copy has only in-frame clones and leaves some out. The table shows over 250,000 clones, with about 89% occurring only once. CDR1 is LNHDA, CDR2 SQIVND, per germline (reference sequence). The V end was cut by 8 bases, the J end by 4 bases, with 11 bases between. The CDR3 totals 12 residues.

The source of this sequence is a person aged 18 to 59 who received the Ad26.COV2.S COVID-19 vaccine or a placebo. The sequences come from peripheral blood, collected in a trial of Ad26.COV2.S vaccine versus placebo. This chain uses TRBV19 with TRBJ1-1, with D unresolved. In nucleotides, the CDR3 is TGTGCCAGTTCTACTTTTGCCACTGAAGCTTTCTTT. Translating gives CASSTFATEAFF. The variable domain in full, with the rest retrieved from reference TRBV19 and TRBJ1-1, is DGGITQSPKYLFRKEGQNVTLSCEQNLNHDAMYWYRQDPGQGLRLIYYSQIVNDFQKGDIAEGYSVSREKKESFPLTVTSAQKNPTAFYLCASSTFATEAFFGQGTRLTVV.